A selection of T cell receptor beta chains follows, all from one sample in a study of OX40 agonist ivuxolimab in advanced cancers. Measured with immunoSEQ multiplex PCR; TCRdb has only the in-frame clones, and not every one. Among about 54,000 clones listed, under 95% were seen once. The sequences come from CD4+ or CD8+ T cells sorted from blood, collected in a trial of the OX40 agonist ivuxolimab. Source of these receptors: an adult with an advanced solid tumor such as melanoma, head and neck, liver or kidney cancer. CDR3s include the opening cysteine and the closing phenylalanine or tryptophan. A D gene is named only where the DNA matches it firmly. Only part of the rows carry a size: once, few, many, or a class if the clone is expanded.

abundance	v_gene	d_gene	j_gene	CDR3aa	CDR3nt
-	TRBV7-9	-	TRBJ1-1	CASSRGGWGTEAFF	TGTGCCAGCAGCCGTGGGGGATGGGGCACTGAAGCTTTCTTT
medium-sized	TRBV7-9	-	TRBJ1-4	CASSFLGPSNEKLFF	TGTGCCAGCAGCTTTCTCGGACCTTCTAATGAAAAACTGTTTTTT
-	TRBV7-6	-	TRBJ1-1	CASSPRPGDTEAFF	TGTGCCAGCAGCCCCCGACCAGGGGACACTGAAGCTTTCTTT
-	TRBV19	-	TRBJ1-1	CASSTRTEEAFF	TGTGCCAGTAGTACCCGGACAGAGGAAGCTTTCTTT
-	TRBV7-9	-	TRBJ2-1	CASSPRTYNEQFF	TGTGCCAGCAGCCCCAGGACCTACAATGAGCAGTTCTTC
-	TRBV7-3	TRBD2	TRBJ2-3	CASSRVASGTSTDTQYF	TGTGCCAGCAGCAGGGTTGCTAGCGGGACTAGCACAGATACGCAGTATTTT
-	TRBV6-5	-	TRBJ1-5	CASSYAPSNQPQHF	TGTGCCAGCAGTTACGCGCCAAGCAATCAGCCCCAGCATTTT
-	TRBV27	-	TRBJ2-7	CASSQNRDFTYEQYF	TGTGCCAGCAGCCAAAATCGGGACTTCACCTACGAGCAGTACTTC
-	TRBV7-9	-	TRBJ1-1	CASSPTGAEAFF	TGTGCCAGCAGCCCGACGGGGGCTGAAGCTTTCTTT
-	TRBV13	-	TRBJ1-1	CASSLDGDTEAFF	TGTGCCAGCAGCTTAGATGGGGACACTGAAGCTTTCTTT